The following is a T cell receptor beta chain sequence with its context. Its specificity is unknown. This record belongs to a study of identical twins. Germline loops: CDR1 SGHDT, CDR2 YYEEEE. V was trimmed by 4 bases and J by 3 bases, leaving 11 bases between them. The CDR3 contains 13 residues. Broader study findings: Where out-of-frame alpha sequences were twin-shared, they showed excess low generation probability. Abundant cord blood beta clonotypes carried fewer insertions; memory repertoires showed none.

Among all donors, each was a healthy Caucasian. Each CDR3 protein is one row after TCRdb ran MiXCR on the 5' RACE reads. Of some 250,000 distinct CDR3 sequences listed, 5.5% to 7.5% are singletons. The same specimen was also included in a second study, on T cells expressing NK-cell markers. As that study records: Obtained from sorted CD3+CD56+NKG2C+, CD3+CD56+NKG2C- and CD3+CD56-NKG2C+ T cells were the TCR beta repertoires.

The chain uses TRBV5-6 and TRBJ2-7, with D possibly matching TRBD2 (5 bases). The sequence came from a woman younger than 30 in good health. The material sequenced was CD8+ T cells sorted from blood. In DNA form, the CDR3 reads TGTGCCAGCAGCCCCGGGATCGACTACGAGCAGTACTTC. Translated, it gives CASSPGIDYEQYF.